Listed below are T cell receptor beta chains from one sample, sequenced in a study of cytomegalovirus exposure and HLA in healthy donors. Method: immunoSEQ multiplex PCR; TCRdb's copy keeps in-frame clones and lacks some. The table shows around 220,000 clones, with around 79% occurring only once. The specimen sequenced was PBMCs. The receptors were gathered from a girl aged 2-10 years in good health and CMV-seronegative. CDR3s include the opening cysteine and the closing phenylalanine or tryptophan.

j_gene: TRBJ2-2; v_gene: TRBV2; len: 14; CDR3aa: CASRDRVSSGELFF
j_gene: TRBJ1-6; v_gene: TRBV27; len: 13; CDR3aa: CASKRDLISPLHF
j_gene: TRBJ2-7; v_gene: TRBV27; len: 15; CDR3aa: CASSYRDRGRGEQYF
j_gene: TRBJ2-7; v_gene: TRBV19; len: 14; CDR3aa: CASSNRTGLYEQYF
j_gene: TRBJ1-2; v_gene: TRBV19; len: 15; CDR3aa: CASSIDRGLDYGYTF
j_gene: TRBJ1-1; v_gene: TRBV30; len: 12; CDR3aa: CAWSGGQVEAFF
j_gene: TRBJ2-5; v_gene: TRBV5-4; len: 16; CDR3aa: CASSHGAQGLGETQYF
j_gene: TRBJ2-5; v_gene: TRBV11-3; len: 14; CDR3aa: CASSDSGTPGTQYF
j_gene: TRBJ2-5; v_gene: TRBV7-9; len: 14; CDR3aa: CASSSPGGEETQYF
j_gene: TRBJ2-1; v_gene: TRBV7-2; len: 16; CDR3aa: CASSLFGLGEYNEQFF
j_gene: TRBJ1-1; v_gene: TRBV12-5; len: 13; CDR3aa: CASGRSGGTEAFF
j_gene: TRBJ2-7; v_gene: TRBV5-1; len: 16; CDR3aa: CASSLMGTGGTYEQYF
j_gene: TRBJ2-1; v_gene: TRBV14; len: 11; CDR3aa: CASSSRTSLLF
j_gene: TRBJ1-3; v_gene: TRBV2; len: 15; CDR3aa: CASSVEGGSGNTIYF
j_gene: TRBJ2-2; v_gene: TRBV19; len: 14; CDR3aa: CASRGSGFTGELFF
j_gene: TRBJ1-2; v_gene: TRBV4-1; len: 17; CDR3aa: CASSQDRGMGQGLGYTF
j_gene: TRBJ1-1; v_gene: TRBV29-1; len: 13; CDR3aa: CSVSTGANTEAFF
j_gene: TRBJ1-4; v_gene: TRBV30; len: 14; CDR3aa: CAWSLAGGHEKLFF
j_gene: TRBJ2-1; v_gene: TRBV2; len: 14; CDR3aa: CASSVTGTGNEQFF
j_gene: TRBJ1-4; v_gene: TRBV2; len: 14; CDR3aa: CASKEGTVYEKLFF
j_gene: TRBJ2-5; v_gene: TRBV4-2; len: 18; CDR3aa: CASSQGVGLAGAGETQYF
j_gene: TRBJ2-2; v_gene: TRBV6-1; len: 10; CDR3aa: CASSEGQLFF
j_gene: TRBJ2-7; v_gene: TRBV10-1; len: 13; CDR3aa: CASSPTRTYEQYF
j_gene: TRBJ2-7; v_gene: TRBV2; len: 12; CDR3aa: CASVSGNYEQYF
j_gene: TRBJ2-5; v_gene: TRBV7-2; len: 15; CDR3aa: CASSLSGGNQETQYF
j_gene: TRBJ2-7; v_gene: TRBV20-1; len: 11; CDR3aa: CSARLVDEQYF
j_gene: TRBJ2-5; v_gene: TRBV6-1; len: 13; CDR3aa: CASCRGIQETQYF
j_gene: TRBJ2-1; v_gene: TRBV4-1; len: 17; CDR3aa: CASRQRLGTTHEDEQFF
j_gene: TRBJ1-6; v_gene: TRBV6-4; len: 16; CDR3aa: CASTDRGGDVDSPLHF
j_gene: TRBJ2-5; v_gene: TRBV10-2; len: 14; CDR3aa: CASSETGPQETQYF